The 7 T cell receptor beta chains given below trace back to one sample, sequenced in a study of prognosis after radiotherapy for stage I lung cancer. Multiplex PCR in two rounds served to amplify TCR beta CDR3 from genomic DNA. Primers targeting each individual TRBV and TRBJ gene were applied in first-round PCR. TCRdb processed the multiplex PCR reads anew with MiXCR; each CDR3 protein has one entry. The profile shows approximately 51,000 distinct CDR3 sequences, about a third of them singletons. The source material was PBMCs, sampled before or after stereotactic body radiation therapy (not recorded which). These receptor sequences come from a donor aged 50 or older with non-small cell lung cancer.

The chain is built from TRBV6-2 or TRBV6-3 and TRBJ2-7; D is uncertain. CDR3 length: 10 amino acids. With 8 bases removed from V and 4 bases from J, the gap between germline ends came to 6 bases. From germline, CDR1 is MNHEY and CDR2 SVGEGT. The DNA of the CDR3 is TGTGCCAGCGGGGTTTACGAGCAGTACTTC. This translates into CASGVYEQYF.

This clonotype was recorded many times. This chain joins TRBV28 and TRBJ1-6, with 9 bases matching TRBD1. With 11 bases clipped from V and 7 bases from J, the junction kept 18 bases outside the gene matches. The germline gives CDR1 MDHEN, CDR2 SYDVKM. The CDR3 length is 17 residues. The chain's CDR3 is CAVKGASSQGANSPLHF. As DNA, the CDR3 is TGTGCCGTAAAGGGCGCTTCCTCACAGGGGGCAAATTCACCCCTCCACTTT.

The chain links TRBV20-1 to TRBJ1-3, with TRBD1 identical over 7 bases. This CDR3 contains 15 residues. Per the germline V gene, CDR1 is DFQATT and CDR2 is SNEGSKA (reference sequence). V was pared by 3 bases and J by 0 bases, with 5 bases of the junction left unmatched. CDR3 bases: TGCAGTGCTAGGGACAGGCCTAACTCTGGAAACACCATATATTTT. This sequence encodes CSARDRPNSGNTIYF.

This clonotype was observed many times. This chain connects TRBV5-1 to TRBJ1-6; a possible D gene is TRBD1 (6 bases). The germline gives CDR1 SGHRS, CDR2 YFSETQ. V was clipped by 0 bases and J by 10 bases, with 11 bases between them. This CDR3 comprises 14 residues. CDR3 in amino acids: CASSLVPGESPLHF. The CDR3 DNA follows: TGCGCCAGCAGCTTGGTCCCAGGGGAATCACCCCTCCACTTT.

This clonotype was found many times. The CDR3 DNA follows: TGTGCCAGCAGCCCTGACAGGTGGAGCTATGGCTACACCTTC. Its protein is CASSPDRWSYGYTF. The V call is TRBV11-2, the J call TRBJ1-2; weak D call: TRBD1 (6 bases). Germline V gene lookup returns CDR1 SGHAT and CDR2 FQNNGV. This CDR3 comprises 14 residues. The V and J ends lost 5 bases and 4 bases respectively, with 14 bases between them.

Note on this clonotype: A read error is likely here: a far larger clone is one base away. The chain carries TRBV7-8 and TRBJ2-1; 15 bases map to TRBD2. With V trimmed by 8 bases and J by 9 bases, 11 bases remained unmatched. CDR1 and CDR2 (germline): SGHVS, FQNEAQ. The CDR3 length is 16 residues. CDR3 in DNA: TGTGCCAGCGGCCCAATGGGACTAGCGGGAGGATTTGAGCAGTTCTTC. This codes for CASGPMGLAGGFEQFF. Together with reference TRBV7-8 and TRBJ2-1, the CDR3 gives the full variable domain: GAGVSQSPRYKVAKRGQDVALRCDPISGHVSLFWYQQALGQGPEFLTYFQNEAQLDKSGLPSDRFFAERPEGSVSTLKIQRTQQEDSAVYLCASGPMGLAGGFEQFFGPGTRLTVL.

Regarding this clonotype: The junction departs from the called germline gene at one end, perhaps through a read error. V gene TRBV30 combines with J gene TRBJ2-2, with D perhaps assigned TRBD1 or TRBD2 (6 bases each). The CDR3 length is 13 residues. Germline V gene lookup returns CDR1 GTSNPN and CDR2 SVGIG (reference sequence). CDR3 DNA: TGTGCCTTGAGTGTAGGGGGAGGTTGGGAGCTGTTTTTT. Translated, it gives CALSVGGGWELFF.